This T cell receptor (beta chain) was sequenced in a study of shared clonotypes between healthy human individuals. Looking at the study overall: CD4 naive and CD4 memory each took three plates per donor, while CD8 naive took two and CD8 memory one.

Researchers partitioned CD4+ cells into CD45RA+ naive and CD45RA-negative memory subsets. CDR3 length: 17 amino acids. The germline V gene encodes CDR1 MDHEN and CDR2 SYDVKM. Germline trimming cut 6 bases from V and 2 bases from J; bases unmatched to any gene: 10. Overall study results and limits: Among donors, the sharing of clonotypes was expected to be influenced by sequencing depth.

Investigators spread the genomic DNA of each subset evenly over several immunoSEQ plates. Only in-frame clones appear in the TCRdb table, and some are missing; sequencing was by immunoSEQ multiplex PCR. The table has a few hundred thousand clones, more than 95% seen once. Concerning this clone: Its antigen is not identified.

The specimen sequenced was naive CD4+ T cells sorted from blood. The subset denotes: CD45RA+ positively selected. This clonotype was sampled from a woman aged 25-40 years in good health. This chain joins TRBV28 and TRBJ2-1; 10 bases align to TRBD2. In DNA form, the CDR3 reads TGTGCCAGCAGATCCCCCGAACTAGCGGGGCCCTACAATGAGCAGTTCTTC. Amino acid sequence: CASRSPELAGPYNEQFF.